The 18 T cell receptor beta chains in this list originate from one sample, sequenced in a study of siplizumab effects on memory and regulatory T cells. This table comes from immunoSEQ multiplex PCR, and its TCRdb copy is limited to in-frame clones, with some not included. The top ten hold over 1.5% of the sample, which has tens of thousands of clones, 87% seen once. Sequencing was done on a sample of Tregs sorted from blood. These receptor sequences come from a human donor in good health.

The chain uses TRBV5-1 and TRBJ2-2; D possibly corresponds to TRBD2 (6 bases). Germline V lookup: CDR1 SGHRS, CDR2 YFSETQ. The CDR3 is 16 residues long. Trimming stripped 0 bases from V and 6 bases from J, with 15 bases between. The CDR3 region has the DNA TGCGCCAGCAGCTTGGAAGGCGGGGCAAACCCCGGGGAGCTGTTTTTT. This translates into CASSLEGGANPGELFF.

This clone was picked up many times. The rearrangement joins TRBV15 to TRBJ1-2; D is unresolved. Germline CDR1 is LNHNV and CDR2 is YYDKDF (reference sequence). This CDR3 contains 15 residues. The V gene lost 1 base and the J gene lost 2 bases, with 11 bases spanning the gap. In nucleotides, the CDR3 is TGTGCCACCAGCAGAGGTGGGATCGACAACTATGGCTACACCTTC. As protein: CATSRGGIDNYGYTF. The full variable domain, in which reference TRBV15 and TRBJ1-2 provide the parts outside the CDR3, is DAMVIQNPRYQVTQFGKPVTLSCSQTLNHNVMYWYQQKSSQAPKLLFHYYDKDFNNEADTPDNFQSRRPNTSFCFLDIRSPGLGDTAMYLCATSRGGIDNYGYTFGSGTRLTVV.

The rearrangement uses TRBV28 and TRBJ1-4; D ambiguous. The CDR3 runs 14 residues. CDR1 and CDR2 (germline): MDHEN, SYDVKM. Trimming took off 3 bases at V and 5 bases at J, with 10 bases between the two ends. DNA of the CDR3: TGTGCCAGCAGTTTTCTTAGGGAAAATGAAAAACTGTTTTTT. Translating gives CASSFLRENEKLFF.

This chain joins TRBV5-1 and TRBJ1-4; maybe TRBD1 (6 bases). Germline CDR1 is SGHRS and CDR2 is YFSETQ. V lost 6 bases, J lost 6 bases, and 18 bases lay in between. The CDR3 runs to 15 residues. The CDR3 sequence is CASTTGDVYYEKLFF. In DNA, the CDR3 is TGCGCCAGCACGACAGGAGATGTTTATTATGAAAAACTGTTTTTT. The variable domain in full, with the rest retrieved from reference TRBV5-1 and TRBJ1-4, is KAGVTQTPRYLIKTRGQQVTLSCSPISGHRSVSWYQQTPGQGLQFLFEYFSETQRNKGNFPGRFSGRQFSNSRSEMNVSTLELGDSALYLCASTTGDVYYEKLFFGSGTQLSVL.

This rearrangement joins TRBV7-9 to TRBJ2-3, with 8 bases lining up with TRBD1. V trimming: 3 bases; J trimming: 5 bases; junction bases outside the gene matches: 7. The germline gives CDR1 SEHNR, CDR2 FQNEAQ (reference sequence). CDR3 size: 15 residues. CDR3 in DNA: TGTGCCAGCAGCTTTGCGGACAGGGCTGGAGATACGCAGTATTTT. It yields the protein CASSFADRAGDTQYF.

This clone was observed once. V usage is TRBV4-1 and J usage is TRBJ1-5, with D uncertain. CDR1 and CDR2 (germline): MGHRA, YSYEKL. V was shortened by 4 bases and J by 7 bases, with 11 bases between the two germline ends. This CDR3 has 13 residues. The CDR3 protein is CASSRVVGQPQHF. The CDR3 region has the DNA TGCGCCAGCAGCCGCGTAGTAGGGCAGCCCCAGCATTTT.

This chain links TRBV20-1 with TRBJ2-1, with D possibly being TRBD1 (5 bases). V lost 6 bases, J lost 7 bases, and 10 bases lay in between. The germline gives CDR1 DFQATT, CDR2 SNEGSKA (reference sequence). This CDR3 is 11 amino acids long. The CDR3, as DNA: TGCAGTGCGATCCAGGGAAATGAGCAGTTCTTC. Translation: CSAIQGNEQFF.

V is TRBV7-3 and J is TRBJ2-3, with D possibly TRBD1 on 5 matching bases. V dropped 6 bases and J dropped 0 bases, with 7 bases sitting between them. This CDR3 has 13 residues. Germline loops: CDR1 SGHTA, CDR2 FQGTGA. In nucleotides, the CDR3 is TGTGCCAGCAGAGGGGCCAGCACAGATACGCAGTATTTT. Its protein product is CASRGASTDTQYF. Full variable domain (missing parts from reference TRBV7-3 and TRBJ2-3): GAGVSQTPSNKVTEKGKYVELRCDPISGHTALYWYRQSLGQGPEFLIYFQGTGAADDSGLPNDRFFAVRPEGSVSTLKIQRTERGDSAVYLCASRGASTDTQYFGPGTRLTVL.

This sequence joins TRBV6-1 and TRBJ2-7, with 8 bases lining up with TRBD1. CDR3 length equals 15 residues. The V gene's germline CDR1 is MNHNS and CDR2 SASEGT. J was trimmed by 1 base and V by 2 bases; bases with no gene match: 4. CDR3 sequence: CASSEPRQGSYEQYF. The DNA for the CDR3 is TGTGCCAGCAGTGAACCCAGACAGGGGTCCTACGAGCAGTACTTC.

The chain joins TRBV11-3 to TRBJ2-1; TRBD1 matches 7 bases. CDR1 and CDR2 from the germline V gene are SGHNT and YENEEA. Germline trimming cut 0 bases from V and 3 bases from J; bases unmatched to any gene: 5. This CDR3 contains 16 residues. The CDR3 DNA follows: TGTGCCAGCAGCTTAGATGCGGCAGGGGGCTACAATGAGCAGTTCTTC. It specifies CASSLDAAGGYNEQFF.

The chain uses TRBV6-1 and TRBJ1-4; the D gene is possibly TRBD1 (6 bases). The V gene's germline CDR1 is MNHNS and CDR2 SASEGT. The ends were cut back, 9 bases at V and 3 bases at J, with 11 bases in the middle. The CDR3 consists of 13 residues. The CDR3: CARSGVANEKLFF. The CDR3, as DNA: TGTGCCAGATCAGGGGTTGCTAATGAAAAACTGTTTTTT.

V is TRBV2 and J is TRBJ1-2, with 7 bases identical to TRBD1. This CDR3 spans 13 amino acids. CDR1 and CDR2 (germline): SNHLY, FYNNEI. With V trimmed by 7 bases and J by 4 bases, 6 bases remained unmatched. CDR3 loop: CASNRQGLYGYTF. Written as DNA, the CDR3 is TGTGCCAGCAATCGACAGGGACTCTATGGCTACACCTTC.

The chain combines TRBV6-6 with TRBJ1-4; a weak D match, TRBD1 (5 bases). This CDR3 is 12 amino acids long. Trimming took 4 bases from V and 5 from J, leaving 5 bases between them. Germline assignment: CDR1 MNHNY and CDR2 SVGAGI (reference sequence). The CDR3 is CASSWGNEKLFF. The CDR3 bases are TGTGCCAGCAGTTGGGGGAATGAAAAACTGTTTTTT.

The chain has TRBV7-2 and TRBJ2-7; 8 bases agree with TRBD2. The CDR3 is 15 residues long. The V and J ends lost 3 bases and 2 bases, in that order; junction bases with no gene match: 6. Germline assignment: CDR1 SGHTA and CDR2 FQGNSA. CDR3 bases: TGTGCCAGCAGCTTCCAGCGGGGGCCTACCTACGAGCAGTACTTC. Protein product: CASSFQRGPTYEQYF.

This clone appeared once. The CDR3 nucleotides are TGTGCCATCAGTGAAGGACAGGAGCCCTACGAGCAGTACTTC. It specifies CAISEGQEPYEQYF. The V gene is TRBV10-3, the J gene TRBJ2-7; 7 nucleotides match TRBD1. The CDR3 sequence is 14 residues long. CDR1 and CDR2 from the germline V gene are ENHRY and SYGVKD. V trimming: 3 bases; J trimming: 2 bases; junction bases outside the gene matches: 4.

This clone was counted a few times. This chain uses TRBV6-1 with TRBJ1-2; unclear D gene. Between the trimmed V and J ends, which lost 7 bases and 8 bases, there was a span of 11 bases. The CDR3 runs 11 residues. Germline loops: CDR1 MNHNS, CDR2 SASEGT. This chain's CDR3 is CASTPSRGYTF. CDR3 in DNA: TGTGCCAGCACCCCAAGTCGGGGCTACACCTTC.

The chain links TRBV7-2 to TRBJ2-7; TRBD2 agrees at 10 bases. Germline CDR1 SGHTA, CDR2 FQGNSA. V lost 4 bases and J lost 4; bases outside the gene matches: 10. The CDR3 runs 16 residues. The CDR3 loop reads CASSSNYLAGVYEQYF. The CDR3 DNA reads TGTGCCAGCAGCTCCAACTACCTAGCGGGGGTATACGAGCAGTACTTC. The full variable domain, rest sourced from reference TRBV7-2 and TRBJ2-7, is GAGVSQSPSNKVTEKGKDVELRCDPISGHTALYWYRQSLGQGLEFLIYFQGNSAPDKSGLPSDRFSAERTGGSVSTLTIQRTQQEDSAVYLCASSSNYLAGVYEQYFGPGTRLTVT.

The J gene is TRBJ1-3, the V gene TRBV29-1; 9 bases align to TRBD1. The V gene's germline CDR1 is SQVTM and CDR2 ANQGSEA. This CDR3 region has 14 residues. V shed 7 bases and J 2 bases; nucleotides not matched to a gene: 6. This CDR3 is CSGAGTGTGNTIYF. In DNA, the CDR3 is TGCAGCGGTGCCGGGACAGGGACTGGAAACACCATATATTTT.